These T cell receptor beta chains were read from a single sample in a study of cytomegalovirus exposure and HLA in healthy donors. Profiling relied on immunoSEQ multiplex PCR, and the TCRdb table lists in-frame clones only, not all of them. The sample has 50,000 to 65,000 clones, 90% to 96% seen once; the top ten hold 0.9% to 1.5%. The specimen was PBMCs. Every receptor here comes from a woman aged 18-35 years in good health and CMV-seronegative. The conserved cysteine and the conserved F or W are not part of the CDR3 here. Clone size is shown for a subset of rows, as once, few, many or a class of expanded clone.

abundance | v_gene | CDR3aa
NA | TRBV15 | ATSRKTGWDTEAF
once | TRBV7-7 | ASSPRDSSYEQY
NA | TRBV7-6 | GSSPHRVIGGSYNEQF
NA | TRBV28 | AVFDRNTEAF
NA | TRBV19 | ASSIVSGRSYEQY
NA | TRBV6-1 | ASSSYRGYEQY
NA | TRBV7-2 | ASSLGAVLPGNTIY
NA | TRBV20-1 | SATGSYEQY
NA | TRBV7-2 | ASSLSRLSFHPNTEAF
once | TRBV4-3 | ASSQGIGRASGNTIY
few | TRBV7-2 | ASSPTAGANYGYT
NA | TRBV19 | ASSFPTGGYGYT
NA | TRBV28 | ASSLPGQGRETQY
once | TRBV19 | ASSRPPGSGAYNEQF
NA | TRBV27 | ASTRRGTGGAKQY
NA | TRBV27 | ASTGGSGELF
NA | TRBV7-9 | ASSLAPGHDQETQY
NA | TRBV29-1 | SVEGGSGANVLT
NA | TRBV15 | ATSAARNYGYT
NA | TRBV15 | ATSRDRPGRGQETQY
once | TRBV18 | ASSPPSGGLGEQY
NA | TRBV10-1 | ASSESFAGESYNEQF
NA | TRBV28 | ASSLFPSGRRDNEQF
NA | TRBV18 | ASSPDQSSPEAF
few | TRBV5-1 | ASSQRTSYEQF
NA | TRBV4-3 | ASSQDLTLEQETQY
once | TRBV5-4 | ASTSVGTGRNTEAF
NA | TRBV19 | ASSIHAGTDGLAGPYNEQF
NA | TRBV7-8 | ASSLAGGQNSNQPQH
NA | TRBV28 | ASSPDFRSAYEQY
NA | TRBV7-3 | ASSYWGLAPTGELF
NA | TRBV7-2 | ASTRGYEQY
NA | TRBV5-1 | ASSQQGVGQETQY
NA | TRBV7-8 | ASSWGWSSGRNNEQF
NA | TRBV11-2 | ASSMDRVGYSNQPQH
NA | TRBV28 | ASTPQRWKGAEKSEQY
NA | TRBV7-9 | ASSTPRAGGDSTNEKLF
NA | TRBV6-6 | ASSGGTVTYEQY
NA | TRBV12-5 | ASGLPTVLAEVWETQY
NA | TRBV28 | ASRPGGRTGELF
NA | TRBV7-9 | ASSLRLAGVGSSYNEQF
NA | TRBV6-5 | ASSTRGHANTEAF
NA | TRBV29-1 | SVFEAGYRVGQETQY
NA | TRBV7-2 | ASSRGQGSSGNTIY
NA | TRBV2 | ASNGQGYTDTQY
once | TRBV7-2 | ASSPSTDTQY